Following are 8 T cell receptor beta chains from one sample sequenced in a study of beta chain features in type 1 diabetes. Expressed TCRB transcripts were sequenced after all isolated RNA was converted to cDNA. Only in-frame clones appear in the TCRdb table, and some are missing; sequencing was by immunoSEQ multiplex PCR. The data show under 800,000 clones, with around a sixth seen just once and approximately 0.099% held by the top ten. Sequencing was done on a sample of naive CD4+ T cells from blood. Receptors were obtained from a man aged 18 to 30 in good health.

J is TRBJ2-2 and V is TRBV5-1; 7 positions agree with TRBD1. Germline CDR1 and CDR2: SGHRS and YFSETQ. V was pared by 4 bases and J by 0 bases, with 3 bases of the junction left unmatched. This CDR3 spans 15 amino acids. CDR3 DNA: TGCGCCAGCAGCGGGGACAGAGCGAACACCGGGGAGCTGTTTTTT. Residues: CASSGDRANTGELFF.

The chain couples TRBV12-2 to TRBJ1-6. TRBV12-2 is termed a pseudogene. This CDR3 is built from 16 residues. As DNA, the CDR3 is TGTGCAAGTCGCTTAGCGCATGCAGAAAGGAATTCACCCCTCCACTTT. This sequence encodes CASRLAHAERNSPLHF.

The J gene is TRBJ1-5, the V gene TRBV7-2; 7 bases line up with TRBD1. The CDR3 sequence is 16 residues long. Germline-derived CDR1 and CDR2 are SGHTA and FQGNSA. V was pared by 4 bases and J by 2 bases, with 8 bases of the junction left unmatched. The CDR3 sequence is CASSSRQGLGNQPQHF. CDR3 DNA sequence: TGTGCCAGCAGCTCGCGACAGGGCTTGGGCAATCAGCCCCAGCATTTT.

The chain carries TRBV2 and TRBJ1-6; D remains unclear. Germline-derived CDR1 and CDR2 are SNHLY and FYNNEI. Between the trimmed V and J ends, which lost 4 bases and 5 bases, there was a span of 9 bases. The length of the CDR3 is 14 residues. The DNA for the CDR3 is TGTGCCAGCAGTGCAGGTCTGGATAATTCACCCCTCCACTTT. This translates into CASSAGLDNSPLHF.

This clone was observed a handful of times. J is TRBJ1-1 and V is TRBV18; the D gene is possibly TRBD1 (5 bases). In germline, CDR1 is KGHSH, CDR2 LQKENI. The length of the CDR3 is 17 residues. V lost 2 bases and J lost 4, with 20 bases in between. The CDR3 DNA reads TGTGCCAGCTCACCAAAAACTTCAACGGGGCCAGGCACTGAAGCTTTCTTT. Its translation: CASSPKTSTGPGTEAFF.

V gene TRBV2 combines with J gene TRBJ1-5; D gene ambiguous. Trimming stripped 4 bases from V and 7 bases from J, with 20 bases between. The CDR3 has 16 amino acids. Germline CDR1 reads SNHLY; CDR2 reads FYNNEI. The CDR3 nucleotides read TGTGCCAGCAGTGCGGGCACTCTTAGACAATGGCAGCCCCAGCATTTT. This gives the protein CASSAGTLRQWQPQHF.

In its sample, this clone was seen a few times. The gene calls are TRBV5-1 and TRBJ2-2; 7 bases agree with TRBD1. Germline V gene data show CDR1 as SGHRS and CDR2 as YFSETQ. V was clipped by 3 bases and J by 0 bases; unmatched bases: 5. There are 16 residues in the CDR3. CDR3 nucleotides: TGCGCCAGCAGCTCTACAGGGGACCCGAACACCGGGGAGCTGTTTTTT. Encoded protein: CASSSTGDPNTGELFF.

This clone was seen only a few times. This chain links TRBV19 with TRBJ2-1, with D perhaps TRBD2 (6 bases). CDR1 is LNHDA and CDR2 is SQIVND in the germline V gene (reference sequence). V lost 2 bases to trimming and J lost 6 bases, with 11 bases between them. The CDR3 runs to 14 residues. For the CDR3, the DNA is TGTGCCAGTAGTATAACAACCGGGAGCAATGAGCAGTTCTTC. This gives the protein CASSITTGSNEQFF.